The TCR beta chain under discussion was sequenced for a study of blood T cell repertoires in COVID-19. In the study overall: The cDNA or gDNA used as material had been derived from T cells, B-cell-depleted T cells, or PBMCs.

The Seattle site enrolled patients during active infection and followed them longitudinally. Sequencing used immunoSEQ multiplex PCR; TCRdb keeps in-frame clones, though not all of them. Found here are about 49,000 clones, 81% of them singletons; the top ten hold approximately 20%. Trimming removed 4 bases at V and 8 bases at J, with 8 bases between. The CDR3 runs to 10 residues. The V gene's germline CDR1 is GTSNPN and CDR2 SVGIG (reference sequence). A few counts support this clone. Sequencing was performed on peripheral blood. The TCR originated in a woman over 75 with COVID-19, enrolled during active disease. This sequence joins TRBV30 and TRBJ1-2; D might be TRBD1 (5 bases). The CDR3: CAWKKGGYTF. CDR3 nucleotides: TGTGCCTGGAAGAAGGGGGGCTACACCTTC.